This T cell receptor beta chain was sequenced in a study of breast tumors, draining lymph nodes, adjacent tissues. Samples came from axillary lymph nodes draining the breast cancer. This clonotype was seen at least ten times. Germline CDR1 reads MNHNY; CDR2 reads SVGAGI (reference sequence). J gave up 3 bases and V 6 bases, and 4 bases lay outside the gene matches. The CDR3 consists of 15 residues. TCRdb ran MiXCR on the multiplex PCR reads and lists one entry per CDR3 protein. The sample shows over 100,000 distinct CDR3 sequences, 20% to 25% of them seen only once. Sequencing used axillary lymph node tissue. The TCR comes from a female donor with breast cancer. Some clones in this sample may be carry-over from other donors' samples. The chain joins TRBV6-6 to TRBJ1-5, with TRBD1 identical over 11 bases. The CDR3 DNA follows: TGTGCCAGCAGGGGACAGGGGGTTGACAATCAGCCCCAGCATTTT. It codes for CASRGQGVDNQPQHF.